The 21 T cell receptor beta chains presented below share a single source sample, sequenced in a study of identical twins. TCRdb re-analysed the 5' RACE reads in MiXCR, keeping a single row per CDR3 protein. The sample includes roughly 480,000 distinct CDR3 sequences, approximately 24% of them seen just once. These data also formed part of another study, on T cells expressing NK-cell markers.

The sequencing sample was made of CD4+ T cells sorted from blood. Source of these receptors: a woman aged 18-35 years in good health.

The chain links TRBV9 to TRBJ2-7, with TRBD2 matching 10 bases. This CDR3 is built from 15 residues. CDR1 is SGDLS and CDR2 is YYNGEE in the germline V gene. With V trimmed by 0 bases and J by 5 bases, 5 bases remained unmatched. The DNA of the CDR3 is TGTGCCAGCAGCGTAGGTCTAGCGGGAGTAGACGAGCAGTACTTC. This encodes CASSVGLAGVDEQYF.

The gene calls are TRBV20-1 and TRBJ2-5, with D hard to call. V was pared by 3 bases and J by 1 base, with 9 bases between. CDR1 is DFQATT, CDR2 SNEGSKA, per germline (reference sequence). This CDR3 region has 13 residues. CDR3 in amino acids: CSASGLTQETQYF. The CDR3 region has the DNA TGCAGTGCTAGTGGTCTGACCCAAGAGACCCAGTACTTC.

The rearrangement joins TRBV14 to TRBJ2-7; no firm D call. The germline V gene has CDR1 SGHDN and CDR2 FVKESK. The V end lost 0 bases, the J end lost 6 bases, and 9 bases lay between the germline ends. CDR3 length: 13 amino acids. In nucleotides, the CDR3 is TGTGCCAGCAGCCAAGACTACGTGAGCGAGCAGTACTTC. Its translation: CASSQDYVSEQYF. Full variable domain (outside the CDR3, taken from reference TRBV14 and TRBJ2-7): EAGVTQFPSHSVIEKGQTVTLRCDPISGHDNLYWYRRVMGKEIKFLLHFVKESKQDESGMPNNRFLAERTGGTYSTLKVQPAELEDSGVYFCASSQDYVSEQYFGPGTRLTVT.

This chain links TRBV7-3 with TRBJ2-2; 10 bases agree with TRBD2. There are 15 residues in the CDR3. Germline V gives CDR1 SGHTA, CDR2 FQGTGA. J gave up 3 bases and V 5 bases, and 3 bases lay outside the gene matches. The CDR3 reads CASSGAGGDTGELFF. The CDR3 DNA follows: TGTGCCAGCAGCGGAGCGGGGGGGGACACCGGGGAGCTGTTTTTT.

V gene TRBV12-3 or TRBV12-4 combines with J gene TRBJ1-5; D not certain. CDR3 size: 13 residues. V shed 2 bases and J shed 7 bases, with 9 bases lying between them. CDR3 coding DNA: TGTGCCAGCAGTTTATATACAACGCAGCCCCAGCATTTT. This gives the protein CASSLYTTQPQHF.

This clonotype occurred a few times. The J gene is TRBJ2-2, the V gene TRBV4-2, with D perhaps TRBD2 (6 bases). The germline gives CDR1 LGHNA, CDR2 YNFKEQ. The CDR3 length is 16 residues. V lost 4 bases to trimming and J lost 0 bases, with 12 bases between them. In DNA, the CDR3 is TGTGCCAGCAGCCCATTGGGACTGACGAACACCGGGGAGCTGTTTTTT. Translation gives CASSPLGLTNTGELFF.

The chain is built from TRBV20-1 and TRBJ1-1; D perhaps matches TRBD1 (6 bases). From germline, CDR1 is DFQATT and CDR2 SNEGSKA (reference sequence). Trimming cost V 3 bases and J 11 bases, with 13 bases left between them. The CDR3 length is 11 residues. DNA of the CDR3: TGCAGTGCTAGTCTGACAGGTACCGCTTTCTTT. Encoded protein: CSASLTGTAFF.

Here the CDR3 DNA reads TGCGCCAGCAGCAGGGGAGGTCCTAGCGGGACCCCCTACGAGCAGTACTTC. This codes for CASSRGGPSGTPYEQYF. The genes are TRBV5-1 and TRBJ2-7; TRBD2 aligns across 9 bases. The CDR3 length is 17 residues. Germline CDR1 reads SGHRS; CDR2 reads YFSETQ. After removal of 4 bases from V and 2 bases from J, the junction contained 13 bases not matched to a gene. The complete variable domain, with remaining parts taken from reference TRBV5-1 and TRBJ2-7, reads KAGVTQTPRYLIKTRGQQVTLSCSPISGHRSVSWYQQTPGQGLQFLFEYFSETQRNKGNFPGRFSGRQFSNSRSEMNVSTLELGDSALYLCASSRGGPSGTPYEQYFGPGTRLTVT.

Only a few counts were recorded for this clonotype. The chain employs TRBV29-1 and TRBJ1-1; D is unclear. The CDR3 is 13 residues long. V lost 5 bases and J lost 0, with 10 bases in between. Germline loops: CDR1 SQVTM, CDR2 ANQGSEA. CDR3: CSVQKVMNTEAFF. The CDR3 DNA reads as TGCAGCGTTCAGAAAGTCATGAACACTGAAGCTTTCTTT.

This sequence joins TRBV11-2 and TRBJ1-2; D gene ambiguous. This CDR3 comprises 15 residues. V gave up 1 base and J gave up 4 bases, with 13 bases separating them. The germline CDR1 and CDR2 sequences are SGHAT and FQNNGV. CDR3 bases: TGTGCCAGCAGCTTAGTCCAAAATTCGCCCTATGGCTACACCTTC. Translated, it gives CASSLVQNSPYGYTF.

This clonotype was observed a few times. V is TRBV14 and J is TRBJ2-1, with 13 bases lining up with TRBD2. The J segment lost 2 bases and the V segment lost 4 bases, leaving 11 bases of the junction unmatched. Germline V gene sequence: CDR1 SGHDN, CDR2 FVKESK. The length of the CDR3 is 19 residues. In DNA form, the CDR3 reads TGTGCCAGCAGCCCTCACCGAAGGACTAGCGGGAGCACCTACAATGAGCAGTTCTTC. As protein: CASSPHRRTSGSTYNEQFF.

In this sample, this clonotype turned up a few times. V is TRBV20-1 and J is TRBJ1-4, with 7 bases fitting TRBD1. Germline assignment: CDR1 DFQATT and CDR2 SNEGSKA (reference sequence). The CDR3 sequence is 14 residues long. The V segment lost 5 bases and the J segment 6 bases; nucleotides outside the gene matches: 9. CDR3 sequence reads: CSARDRRGYEKLFF. The CDR3 DNA sequence: TGCAGTGCTCGGGACAGAAGGGGGTATGAAAAACTGTTTTTT.

The J gene is TRBJ2-7, the V gene TRBV20-1; a weak D match, TRBD1 (5 bases). The germline V and J ends were trimmed by 3 bases and 3 bases, with 9 bases remaining between them. The germline V gene encodes CDR1 DFQATT and CDR2 SNEGSKA (reference sequence). CDR3 size: 12 residues. CDR3 sequence reads: CSASPQGYEQYF. CDR3 coding DNA: TGCAGTGCTAGCCCCCAGGGCTACGAGCAGTACTTC.

The V and J genes are TRBV7-9 and TRBJ2-7; maybe TRBD2 (5 bases). CDR1 and CDR2 from the germline V gene are SEHNR and FQNEAQ (reference sequence). V was cut by 5 bases and J by 4 bases, with 21 bases left in between. The length of the CDR3 is 16 residues. The DNA for the CDR3 is TGTGCCAGCAGCCCCCGCCGCCGAGGGAGAGATTACGAGCAGTACTTC. Translation: CASSPRRRGRDYEQYF.

This clonotype has just a few counts. The gene calls are TRBV4-3 and TRBJ2-3, with TRBD2 identical over 7 bases. Trimming cost V 4 bases and J 8 bases; bases outside gene matches: 9. The length of the CDR3 is 14 residues. Germline CDR1 LGHNA, CDR2 YSLEER. CDR3 residues: CASSRESPGGTQYF. The CDR3 nucleotides read TGCGCCAGCAGCCGAGAATCCCCGGGAGGTACGCAGTATTTT.

The chain couples TRBV30 to TRBJ2-3; TRBD2 aligns across 10 bases. This CDR3 has 17 amino acids. V lost 6 bases, J lost 3 bases, and 15 bases stayed unmatched. Germline V lookup: CDR1 GTSNPN, CDR2 SVGIG (reference sequence). DNA of the CDR3: TGTGCCTGTCTTCTAGCGGGAGCGCGGTTGGGGACAGATACGCAGTATTTT. It specifies CACLLAGARLGTDTQYF.

This clonotype appeared a few times. The CDR3 is CASSVGLINEQFF. The CDR3 nucleotides are TGTGCCAGCAGCGTAGGACTAATCAATGAGCAGTTCTTC. This sequence joins TRBV9 and TRBJ2-1, with a tentative D call TRBD2 (5 bases). CDR3 length equals 13 residues. Trimming cost V 0 bases and J 6 bases, with 7 bases left between them. The germline CDR1 and CDR2 sequences are SGDLS and YYNGEE.

On this clonotype: A single base separates this from a much larger clone, so it may be a read error. The gene calls are TRBV6-1 and TRBJ2-7, with 9 positions matching TRBD2. The CDR3 is made up of 13 amino acids. V gave up 10 bases and J gave up 6 bases; unmatched junction bases: 10. The germline V gene has CDR1 MNHNS and CDR2 SASEGT. Here the CDR3 DNA reads TGTGCCACCGGGGGACTAGCTCTCGGCGAGCAGTACTTC. Translating gives CATGGLALGEQYF.

CDR3 sequence reads: CASRIDGEETQYF. CDR3 DNA sequence: TGTGCCAGCAGGATTGATGGGGAAGAGACCCAGTACTTC. The chain joins TRBV2 to TRBJ2-5; D remains unclear. The CDR3 contains 13 residues. Germline V gives CDR1 SNHLY, CDR2 FYNNEI. V lost 6 bases and J lost 3, with 11 bases in between.

The V and J genes are TRBV20-1 and TRBJ1-2; 7 positions agree with TRBD1. This CDR3 has 13 residues. CDR1 is DFQATT, CDR2 SNEGSKA, per germline (reference sequence). V lost 3 bases, J lost 2 bases, and 3 bases stayed unmatched. CDR3 sequence: CSASDRVNYGYTF. CDR3 DNA: TGCAGTGCTAGTGACAGGGTAAACTATGGCTACACCTTC.

The J gene is TRBJ2-7, the V gene TRBV10-1, with D perhaps matching TRBD2 (6 bases). V was trimmed by 3 bases and J by 0 bases, leaving 12 bases between them. This CDR3 is built from 15 residues. The germline CDR1 and CDR2 sequences are WNHNN and SYGVQD (reference sequence). The CDR3 protein is CASSDFGSGSYEQYF. Written as DNA, the CDR3 is TGCGCCAGCAGTGATTTTGGTAGCGGCTCCTACGAGCAGTACTTC.